These 20 T cell receptor beta chains share one sample of origin, sequenced in a study of blood T cell repertoires in COVID-19. Profiled with immunoSEQ multiplex PCR; TCRdb holds only in-frame clones, not every one. Of some 240,000 clones detected, 84% appear once; the ten largest clones hold about 1.5%. The sequencing input was peripheral blood. These receptors all stem from a woman aged 40 to 49 who had recovered from COVID-19.

The chain uses TRBV7-2 and TRBJ1-4; TRBD1 matches 9 bases. Per germline, CDR1 SGHTA and CDR2 FQGNSA. V dropped 3 bases and J dropped 7; count of bases not matched to a gene: 3. The CDR3 is 14 amino acids. The DNA of the CDR3 is TGTGCCAGCAGCTTCGGACAGGGGATTGAAAAACTGTTTTTT. This translates into CASSFGQGIEKLFF.

This rearrangement joins TRBV20-1 to TRBJ2-1, with 10 nucleotides matching TRBD2. After removal of 3 bases from V and 0 bases from J, the junction contained 11 bases not matched to a gene. The CDR3 runs to 18 residues. The germline CDR1 and CDR2 sequences are DFQATT and SNEGSKA (reference sequence). CDR3 nucleotide sequence: TGCAGTGCTAGTAGGTCTAGCGGGGGCCCTAGCTCCTACAATGAGCAGTTCTTC. Translating gives CSASRSSGGPSSYNEQFF.

The chain couples TRBV15 to TRBJ2-2; tentative D call: TRBD1 (6 bases). The CDR3 has 16 residues. The V end was cut by 2 bases, the J end by 6 bases, with 16 bases between. CDR1 is LNHNV, CDR2 YYDKDF, per germline (reference sequence). This chain's CDR3 is CATSRKTGKVSGELFF. CDR3 in DNA: TGTGCCACCAGCAGAAAAACAGGGAAGGTTTCCGGGGAGCTGTTTTTT.

This chain joins TRBV7-2 and TRBJ2-3; D gene unclear. The CDR3 covers 15 residues. Trimming removed 2 bases at V and 5 bases at J, with 14 bases between. Germline-derived CDR1 and CDR2 are SGHTA and FQGNSA. The CDR3 DNA reads as TGTGCCAGCAGCTTATCCGGAAGCGTCCGAGATACGCAGTATTTT. Protein sequence: CASSLSGSVRDTQYF.

J is TRBJ2-5 and V is TRBV5-1; TRBD1 is a possible D gene (5 bases). In germline, CDR1 is SGHRS, CDR2 YFSETQ. The CDR3 runs 14 residues. V shed 2 bases and J shed 1 base, with 9 bases lying between them. The CDR3 bases are TGCGCCAGCAGCTTCAGGGCACCCCAAGAGACCCAGTACTTC. Its protein is CASSFRAPQETQYF.

V and J are TRBV7-2 and TRBJ2-5; the match to TRBD1 covers 7 bases. The germline CDR1 and CDR2 sequences are SGHTA and FQGNSA. V was clipped by 1 base and J by 1 base; unmatched bases: 12. CDR3 size: 18 residues. Here the CDR3 DNA reads TGTGCCAGCAGCTTAGGTCGCCTCACAGGGGATATCCAAGAGACCCAGTACTTC. It encodes CASSLGRLTGDIQETQYF.

This chain links TRBV7-8 with TRBJ2-7; the D gene is possibly TRBD1 (5 bases). The V gene's germline CDR1 is SGHVS and CDR2 FQNEAQ. This CDR3 spans 14 amino acids. V was pared by 3 bases and J by 1 base, with 10 bases between. The CDR3 DNA reads TGTGCCAGCAGCTTTCAGAGACAGTCCTACGAGCAGTACTTC. Translating it yields CASSFQRQSYEQYF.

The rearrangement links TRBV9 to TRBJ2-3; 12 bases match TRBD2. The germline CDR1 and CDR2 sequences are SGDLS and YYNGEE. This CDR3 is built from 16 residues. After removal of 2 bases from V and 8 bases from J, the junction contained 9 bases not matched to a gene. Here the CDR3 DNA reads TGTGCCAGCAGCGTCGGGCTAGCGGGGGGGCTGGTTACGCAGTATTTT. It translates to CASSVGLAGGLVTQYF. The full variable domain, its missing parts supplied by reference TRBV9 and TRBJ2-3, is DSGVTQTPKHLITATGQRVTLRCSPRSGDLSVYWYQQSLDQGLQFLIQYYNGEERAKGNILERFSAQQFPDLHSELNLSSLELGDSALYFCASSVGLAGGLVTQYFGPGTRLTVL.

The table lists this clone with a count of one. The J gene is TRBJ2-3, the V gene TRBV5-6; D call uncertain. The V end was cut by 2 bases, the J end by 4 bases, with 17 bases between. Germline assignment: CDR1 SGHDT and CDR2 YYEEEE. CDR3 size: 16 residues. CDR3 protein: CASSFEGVLSPDTQYF. The CDR3 DNA follows: TGTGCCAGCAGCTTCGAAGGCGTTCTTAGCCCAGATACGCAGTATTTT.

This chain joins TRBV7-2 and TRBJ2-1; 7 positions match TRBD1. The CDR3 is 14 residues long. The germline gives CDR1 SGHTA, CDR2 FQGNSA. The ends lost 6 bases at V and 4 bases at J; junction bases unmatched: 6. CDR3 sequence (DNA): TGTGCCAGCAGATCGGGACAGCTGTACAATGAGCAGTTCTTC. This sequence encodes CASRSGQLYNEQFF.

The rearrangement uses TRBV6-6 and TRBJ1-2, with D maybe TRBD1 (6 bases). CDR1 and CDR2 (germline): MNHNY, SVGAGI (reference sequence). Trimming shortened V by 4 bases and J by 3 bases, and 9 bases separated the two germline ends. The CDR3 has 13 amino acids. CDR3 sequence reads: CASSFNRDYGYTF. For the CDR3, the DNA is TGTGCCAGCAGTTTTAACAGGGACTATGGCTACACCTTC.

On this clone: Other nucleotide sequences in the sample specify the same CDR3. CDR3 sequence: CASSPDRVSGYTF. In DNA, the CDR3 is TGTGCCAGCTCCCCGGACAGGGTGAGTGGCTACACCTTC. The chain is built from TRBV18 and TRBJ1-2; TRBD1 matches 8 bases. Germline V gene data show CDR1 as KGHSH and CDR2 as LQKENI. The CDR3 is 13 amino acids. After removal of 6 bases from V and 7 bases from J, the junction contained 7 bases not matched to a gene.

The table lists this clone with a count of one. The V call is TRBV7-2, the J call TRBJ2-3, with D perhaps matching TRBD2 (7 bases). V gave up 3 bases and J gave up 1 base, with 20 bases separating them. The CDR3 spans 18 residues. CDR1 is SGHTA, CDR2 FQGNSA, per germline. DNA for the CDR3: TGTGCCAGCAGCTTTTCCCTCAACGGGGGGCTAGGCACAGATACGCAGTATTTT. Translating it yields CASSFSLNGGLGTDTQYF.

CDR3 loop: CAWSRQGGGNIQYF. CDR3 in DNA: TGTGCCTGGAGTCGGCAGGGGGGTGGAAACATTCAGTACTTC. This chain connects TRBV30 to TRBJ2-4; TRBD1 is a possible D gene (7 bases). In germline, CDR1 is GTSNPN, CDR2 SVGIG (reference sequence). This CDR3 has 14 residues. The V end was cut by 2 bases, the J end by 6 bases, with 14 bases between.

The gene calls are TRBV5-6 and TRBJ1-1; perhaps TRBD1 as D (6 bases). The CDR3 is 16 residues long. V lost 2 bases, J lost 3 bases, and 17 bases lay in between. Germline CDR1 reads SGHDT; CDR2 reads YYEEEE. The CDR3 sequence is CASSFVPGDFDTEAFF. The CDR3 region has the DNA TGTGCCAGCAGCTTTGTTCCAGGGGATTTCGACACTGAAGCTTTCTTT.

The genes are TRBV4-3 and TRBJ1-3; TRBD1 matches at 7 bases. The CDR3 length is 15 residues. The V segment lost 0 bases and the J segment 2 bases; nucleotides outside the gene matches: 1. Per the germline V gene, CDR1 is LGHNA and CDR2 is YSLEER. The CDR3 sequence is CASSQDTGAGNTIYF. The DNA for the CDR3 is TGCGCCAGCAGCCAAGACACAGGGGCTGGAAACACCATATATTTT.

This clone appeared a single time. The J gene is TRBJ2-5, the V gene TRBV21-1; the D call of TRBD1 is as the table states it, not checked on the DNA. TRBV21-1 is a pseudogene segment. The CDR3 runs 18 residues. This CDR3 is CASSGIPRTGDSRETQYF. CDR3 sequence (DNA): TGTGCCAGCAGCGGGATCCCTAGGACAGGGGATAGCAGAGAGACCCAGTACTTC.

The rearrangement joins TRBV11-2 to TRBJ2-1; tentatively, D is TRBD2 (5 bases). This CDR3 has 15 amino acids. Germline V gene data show CDR1 as SGHAT and CDR2 as FQNNGV. V lost 5 bases and J 5 bases, leaving 16 bases between the germline ends. The DNA of the CDR3 is TGTGCCAGCAGCCCCGGAGGTAGAACGCACAATGAGCAGTTCTTC. Residues: CASSPGGRTHNEQFF.

V is TRBV5-8 and J is TRBJ1-2, with unresolved D. The CDR3 is 14 residues long. Between the trimmed V and J ends, which lost 6 bases and 6 bases, there was a span of 18 bases. Germline V CDR1 and CDR2: SGHTS, YDEGEE. CDR3 amino acids: CASIPRGQMNGYTF. The DNA of the CDR3 is TGTGCCAGCATCCCAAGAGGGCAGATGAATGGCTACACCTTC.

The genes are TRBV5-6 and TRBJ2-1; tentative D call: TRBD1 (5 bases). The ends were cut back, 5 bases at V and 2 bases at J, with 17 bases in the middle. Germline CDR1 SGHDT, CDR2 YYEEEE. The CDR3 runs to 16 residues. CDR3 nucleotide sequence: TGTGCCAGCAGGGCAATTCAGGGCCTCCCCTACAATGAGCAGTTCTTC. Translating gives CASRAIQGLPYNEQFF.